These T cell receptor beta chains were read from a single sample in a study of blood T cell repertoires in COVID-19. Libraries were prepared by immunoSEQ multiplex PCR; TCRdb keeps only in-frame clonotypes and omits some of them. The sample carries under 150,000 clones, around 83% recorded once. Input material: peripheral blood. These receptors all come from an elderly man with active or convalescent COVID-19. CDR3s include the opening cysteine and the closing phenylalanine or tryptophan. Each record gives: V gene, CDR3 length, J gene, CDR3 protein.

TRBV25-1	13	TRBJ1-2	CASSEGISYGYTF
TRBV7-3	11	TRBJ1-2	CASRSNYGYTF
TRBV6-5	14	TRBJ2-1	CASTQFGGENEQFF
TRBV21-1	16	TRBJ2-5	CASSTLAGGPGETQYF
TRBV7-3	13	TRBJ2-1	CASSSAGTGRQFF
TRBV24-1	15	TRBJ2-7	CATSETGTGDYEQYF
TRBV7-2	16	TRBJ2-7	CASSLGSGTGGYEQYF
TRBV29-1	13	TRBJ1-1	CSSMTGSSLEAFF
TRBV12-3/TRBV12-4	13	TRBJ2-1	CASSTQGYNEQFF
TRBV18	14	TRBJ1-3	CASYFRGSGNTIYF
TRBV6-5	13	TRBJ2-5	CASSLPGSETQYF
TRBV15	13	TRBJ2-7	CATSRADLYEQYF
TRBV5-1	15	TRBJ2-1	CASSPTGNSYNEQFF
TRBV11-3	13	TRBJ1-6	CASSLHNNSPLHF
TRBV12-3/TRBV12-4	13	TRBJ2-1	CASSGTVHNEQFF
TRBV19	14	TRBJ1-1	CASSRGLRVTEAFF
TRBV2	16	TRBJ1-2	CASSESFGHYLYGYTF
TRBV6-5	15	TRBJ2-2	CASRGTGGEAGELFF
TRBV21-1	18	TRBJ1-4	CASSKDRRTAATNEKLFF
TRBV10-3	16	TRBJ1-3	CAISESIRASGNTIYF
TRBV7-2	15	TRBJ2-1	CASSPKAGGSSEQFF
TRBV4-1	16	TRBJ1-2	CASSPAPTQGNYGYTF
TRBV5-1	17	TRBJ1-3	CASSLDGTVGGGNTIYF
TRBV5-6	15	TRBJ2-3	CASSLGLASADTQYF
TRBV6-5	12	TRBJ1-1	CASSKPGSEAFF
TRBV19	15	TRBJ1-2	CASSNHEAGGNGYTF
TRBV4-2	14	TRBJ2-3	CASSQDAGADTQYF
TRBV5-5	14	TRBJ1-5	CASSFGQGHQPQHF
TRBV9	15	TRBJ1-1	CASSVSGAGTTEAFF
TRBV19	13	TRBJ2-5	CASTRAAGETQYF
TRBV6-4	14	TRBJ2-2	CASRLTVNTGELFF
TRBV20-1	13	TRBJ1-6	CSASTQGPSPLHF
TRBV2	13	TRBJ2-5	CASSVGGQETQYF
TRBV15	15	TRBJ2-7	CATSRGGQLSYEQYF
TRBV7-8	13	TRBJ2-1	CASSLTHYNEQFF
TRBV21-1	16	TRBJ2-2	CASSKDRGRGTGELFF
TRBV20-1	10	TRBJ2-1	CSASRNEQFF
TRBV2	13	TRBJ2-3	CASSGQGTDTQYF
TRBV5-1	15	TRBJ1-3	CASSNNPGSGNTIYF
TRBV7-2	14	TRBJ1-1	CASSLGTWNTEAFF
TRBV3-1/TRBV3-2	16	TRBJ2-3	CASSQDRTGLTDTQYF
TRBV6-2/TRBV6-3	13	TRBJ2-1	CASSYQGWNEQFF
TRBV9	12	TRBJ2-1	CASSRALPEQFF
TRBV27	16	TRBJ1-6	CATHKGGGLNNSPLHF
TRBV5-1	17	TRBJ2-5	CASSPKTVLAGVETQYF
TRBV6-2/TRBV6-3	13	TRBJ1-2	CASSRQGIYGYTF
TRBV5-1	12	TRBJ2-3	CASSRSTDTQYF
TRBV4-3	18	TRBJ1-6	CASSQERQATLNNSPLHF
TRBV9	13	TRBJ1-6	CASSGDTVVTLHF
TRBV5-1	15	TRBJ2-5	CASSTRNRQQETQYF